The sequence of this TCR beta chain was determined in a study of blood T cell repertoires in COVID-19. Study as a whole: Cohort 3 recovery required two negative PCRs, clearance, or symptom resolution. Samples came from the United States, Italy and Spain, spanning acute and convalescent COVID-19.

In the original workflow: Reference gene primer amplification gave estimated nucleated cell counts. Only in-frame clones appear in the TCRdb table, and some are missing; sequencing was by immunoSEQ multiplex PCR. V and J calls plus clone size are reproduced from that table; the DNA served to infer D and trimming. The repertoire holds about 190,000 clones, with roughly nine tenths as singletons. Cohort placement rested on clinical history that participants reported themselves. The source material was PBMCs or T cells enriched from blood (not recorded which). This TCR came from a middle-aged woman in a cohort exposed to, infected with or recovered from COVID-19 (not recorded which).

The DNA for the CDR3 is TGTGCCAGCAGCTTGGCTGGAGATAACTATGGCTACACCTTC. Its protein product is CASSLAGDNYGYTF. This chain links TRBV5-5 with TRBJ1-2; D not certain. V was shortened by 0 bases and J by 1 base, with 7 bases between the two germline ends. This CDR3 has 14 residues. Germline CDR1 SGHKS, CDR2 YYEKEE (reference sequence).